This TCR beta chain was captured in a study of blood T cells in healthy people across ages. Background on the study: Template switching captured about one barcoded beta molecule per two T cells.

Through a sample-barcoded 5' primer and a J-beta primer mix, a second PCR was run for about 6 to 11 cycles. MiXCR, applied by TCRdb to the 5' RACE reads, yields one record per CDR3 protein. The sample records 1.5 million to 2 million distinct CDR3 sequences, less than 50% being singletons. This clonotype showed up just a few times. Germline lookup yields CDR1 LGHNA and CDR2 YSLEER. This CDR3 has 15 amino acids. V was pared by 0 bases and J by 7 bases, with 6 bases of the junction left unmatched. Per-sample yields of isolated PBMCs were at least 6 million. The clonotype originates from a woman aged 40 to 50 in good health. Source material: blood. V and J are TRBV4-3 and TRBJ2-3; 8 bases fit TRBD2. The CDR3 DNA is TGCGCCAGCAGCCAAGACGGGGGGGGAGGGAATACGCAGTATTTT. Its protein product is CASSQDGGGGNTQYF.